This entry features one T cell receptor (beta chain) sequence. A Seattle source enrolled patients during active infection and followed them longitudinally. Profiled with immunoSEQ multiplex PCR; TCRdb holds only in-frame clones, not every one. The sample holds 150,000 to 250,000 clones; 90% to 95% are singletons and the top ten take 0.6% to 0.9%. The sample belongs to a study of blood T cell repertoires in COVID-19. For the study at large: The analysed material was cDNA or gDNA that came from T cells, B-cell-depleted T cells, or PBMCs.

Losses at the gene ends were 3 bases for V and 3 bases for J; bases not matched to a gene: 7. Germline values: CDR1 WNHNN, CDR2 SYGVQD (reference sequence). This CDR3 has 16 residues. Sequenced input: peripheral blood. The receptor was derived from a man aged 25 to 40 with COVID-19, enrolled during active disease. V is TRBV10-1 and J is TRBJ2-3, with 9 bases matching TRBD2. CDR3 DNA: TGCGCCAGCAGTGATATTAGCGGGGGCACGACAGATACGCAGTATTTT. It codes for CASSDISGGTTDTQYF.